The source of this T cell receptor (beta chain) is a study of identical twins. CDR1 and CDR2 (germline): DFQATT, SNEGSKA (reference sequence). V was pared by 3 bases and J by 6 bases, with 7 bases of the junction left unmatched. CDR3 length: 14 amino acids. This clonotype has only a few counts. TCRdb ran MiXCR on the 5' RACE reads and lists one entry per CDR3 protein. The table has more than 600,000 distinct CDR3 sequences, about 20% seen once. This sample was also put to use in a study of T cells expressing NK-cell markers. Turning to that study: Source material for TCR beta repertoires consisted of sorted CD3+CD56+NKG2C+, CD3+CD56+NKG2C- and CD3+CD56-NKG2C+ T cells. Among CD8+ T cells from about six donors, dominant NKG2C+ clonotypes accounted for about 1.0-7.0%. Questions lingered over whether expanded NKG2C+ T cell clones were HCMV-specific.

The receptor comes from a woman younger than 35 in good health. Sequenced sample: PBMCs. The chain has TRBV20-1 and TRBJ2-7, with 11 bases fitting TRBD2. CDR3 protein: CSARILAGGGEQYF. The DNA of the CDR3 is TGCAGTGCTAGGATTCTAGCGGGAGGAGGCGAGCAGTACTTC.